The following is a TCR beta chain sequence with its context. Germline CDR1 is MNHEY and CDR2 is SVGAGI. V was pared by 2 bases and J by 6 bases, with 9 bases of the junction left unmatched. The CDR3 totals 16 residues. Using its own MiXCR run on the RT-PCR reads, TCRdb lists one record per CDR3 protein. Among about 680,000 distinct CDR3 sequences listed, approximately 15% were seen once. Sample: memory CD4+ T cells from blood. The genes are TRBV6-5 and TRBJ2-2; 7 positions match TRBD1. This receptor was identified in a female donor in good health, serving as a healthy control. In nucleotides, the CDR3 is TGTGCCAGCAGTTACCGGTACAGACAGGGCCCCGGGGAGCTGTTTTTT. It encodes CASSYRYRQGPGELFF.